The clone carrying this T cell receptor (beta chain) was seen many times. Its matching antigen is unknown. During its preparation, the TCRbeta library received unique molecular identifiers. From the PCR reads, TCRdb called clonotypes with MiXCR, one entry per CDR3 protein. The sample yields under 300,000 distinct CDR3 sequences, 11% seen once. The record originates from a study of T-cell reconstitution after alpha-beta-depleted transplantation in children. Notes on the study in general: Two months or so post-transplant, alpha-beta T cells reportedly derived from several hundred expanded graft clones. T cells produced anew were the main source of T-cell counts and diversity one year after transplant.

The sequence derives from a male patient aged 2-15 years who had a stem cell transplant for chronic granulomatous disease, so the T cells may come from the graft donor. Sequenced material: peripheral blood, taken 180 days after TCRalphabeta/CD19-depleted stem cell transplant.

This CDR3 reads CASSLGRRRPLTKTDTQYF. In DNA form, the CDR3 reads TGTGCCAGCAGTTTGGGCCGACGGCGGCCGTTAACCAAGACAGATACGCAGTATTTT. This chain uses TRBV27 with TRBJ2-3; no definite D call. The CDR3 runs 19 residues. The V and J ends lost 3 bases and 3 bases respectively, with 25 bases between them. In germline, CDR1 is MNHEY, CDR2 SMNVEV (reference sequence).